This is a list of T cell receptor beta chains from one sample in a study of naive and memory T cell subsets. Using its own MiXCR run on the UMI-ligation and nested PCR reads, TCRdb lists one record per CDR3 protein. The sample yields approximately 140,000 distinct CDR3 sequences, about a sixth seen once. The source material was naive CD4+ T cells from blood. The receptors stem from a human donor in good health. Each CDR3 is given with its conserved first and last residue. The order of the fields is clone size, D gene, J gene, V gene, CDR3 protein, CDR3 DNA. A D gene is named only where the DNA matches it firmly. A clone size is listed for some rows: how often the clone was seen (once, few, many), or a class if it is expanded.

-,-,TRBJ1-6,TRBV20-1,CSARETTGKLGAHF,TGCAGTGCTAGAGAGACCACAGGGAAGCTGGGTGCCCACTTT
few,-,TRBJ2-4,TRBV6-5,CASRRSLSGIQYF,TGTGCCAGCCGGCGGAGTCTCAGCGGCATTCAGTACTTC
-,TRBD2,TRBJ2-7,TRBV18,CASSEGLADSYEQYF,TGTGCCAGCTCAGAGGGACTAGCGGACTCCTACGAGCAGTACTTC
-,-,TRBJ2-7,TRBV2,CASSELYSGRLSYEQYF,TGTGCCAGCAGTGAGTTGTACTCTGGGAGACTCTCCTACGAGCAGTACTTC
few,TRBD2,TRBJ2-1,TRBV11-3,CASSLEGGRANEQFF,TGTGCCAGCAGCTTAGAGGGCGGGAGGGCCAATGAGCAGTTCTTC
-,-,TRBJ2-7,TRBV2,CASSDSNSYEQYF,TGTGCCAGCAGTGACTCGAACTCCTACGAGCAGTACTTC
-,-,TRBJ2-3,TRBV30,CAWSASTDTQYF,TGTGCCTGGTCGGCTAGCACAGATACGCAGTATTTT
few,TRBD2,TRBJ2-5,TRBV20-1,CSAVPGTSGQETQYF,TGCAGTGCTGTCCCCGGGACTAGCGGCCAAGAGACCCAGTACTTC
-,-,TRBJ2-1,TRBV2,CASSEKRQGGKQFF,TGTGCCAGCAGTGAAAAGCGGCAGGGGGGTAAGCAGTTCTTC
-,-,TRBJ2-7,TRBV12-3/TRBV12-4,CASSLTGRHSYEQYF,TGTGCCAGCAGTTTAACCGGCCGCCACTCCTACGAGCAGTACTTC
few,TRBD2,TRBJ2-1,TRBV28,CASSLSGRGNEQFF,TGTGCCAGCAGTTTAAGCGGGAGGGGAAATGAGCAGTTCTTC
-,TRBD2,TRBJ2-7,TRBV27,CATTTSGRGFTYEQYF,TGTGCCACCACGACTAGCGGGAGGGGGTTTACCTACGAGCAGTACTTC
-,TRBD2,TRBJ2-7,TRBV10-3,CAISESFEREGIYEQYF,TGTGCCATCAGTGAGTCATTTGAGCGGGAGGGGATCTACGAGCAGTACTTC
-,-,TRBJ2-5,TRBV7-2,CASSPEGFQTQYF,TGTGCCAGCAGCCCTGAGGGTTTTCAGACCCAGTACTTC
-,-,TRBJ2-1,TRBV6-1,CASSGQAPYNEQFF,TGTGCCAGCAGTGGACAGGCGCCATACAATGAGCAGTTCTTC
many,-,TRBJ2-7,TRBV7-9,CASGVGEQYF,TGTGCCAGCGGGGTTGGCGAGCAGTACTTC
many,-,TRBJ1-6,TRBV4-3,CASSQDPSTYNSPLHF,TGCGCCAGCAGCCAAGATCCATCTACCTATAATTCACCCCTCCACTTT
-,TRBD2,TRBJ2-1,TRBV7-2,CASSSSVRSGGVDEQFF,TGTGCCAGCAGCTCGAGCGTAAGAAGCGGGGGAGTCGATGAGCAGTTCTTC
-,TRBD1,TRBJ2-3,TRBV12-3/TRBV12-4,CASSPTGIDTQYF,TGTGCCAGCAGCCCGACAGGGATAGATACGCAGTATTTT
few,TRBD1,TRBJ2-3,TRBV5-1,CASSSGPSLTGGDTDTQYF,TGCGCCAGCAGCTCGGGCCCTTCCTTGACAGGGGGTGACACAGATACGCAGTATTTT
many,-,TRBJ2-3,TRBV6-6,CASARQDLLTDTQYF,TGTGCCAGCGCCCGCCAGGACCTCCTCACAGATACGCAGTATTTT
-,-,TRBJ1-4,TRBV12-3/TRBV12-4,CASSLNPFPVLFF,TGTGCCAGCAGTTTAAACCCGTTCCCCGTCTTGTTTTTT
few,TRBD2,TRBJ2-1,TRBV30,CAWSEGLDYNEQFF,TGTGCCTGGAGTGAAGGACTAGACTACAATGAGCAGTTCTTC
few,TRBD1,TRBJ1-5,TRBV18,CASSPNRQGNQPQHF,TGTGCCAGCTCACCAAATCGACAGGGGAATCAGCCCCAGCATTTT
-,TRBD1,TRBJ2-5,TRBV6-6,CASSFRDRDSQETQYF,TGTGCCAGCAGTTTCCGGGACAGGGATTCCCAAGAGACCCAGTACTTC
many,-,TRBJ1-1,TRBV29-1,CSVGGQMNTEAFF,TGCAGCGTTGGGGGACAAATGAACACTGAAGCTTTCTTT
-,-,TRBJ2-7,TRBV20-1,CSASGGKPQSSSYEQYF,TGCAGTGCTAGTGGTGGGAAACCCCAAAGCAGCTCCTACGAGCAGTACTTC
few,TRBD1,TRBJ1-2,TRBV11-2,CASSGRRGQGANYGYTF,TGTGCCAGCAGCGGGCGGAGAGGACAGGGGGCTAACTATGGCTACACCTTC
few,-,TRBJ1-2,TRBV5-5,CASSLASTGPIYGYTF,TGTGCCAGCAGTCTGGCTTCTACGGGCCCGATCTATGGCTACACCTTC
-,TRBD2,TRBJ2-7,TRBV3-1,CASSQESLAATYEQYF,TGTGCCAGCAGCCAAGAATCACTAGCGGCCACCTACGAGCAGTACTTC
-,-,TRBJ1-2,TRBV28,CASSLFRSYGYTF,TGTGCCAGCAGTTTATTCCGGAGCTATGGCTACACCTTC
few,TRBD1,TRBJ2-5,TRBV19,CASSPRQGTQETQYF,TGTGCCAGTAGTCCGAGACAGGGGACCCAAGAGACCCAGTACTTC
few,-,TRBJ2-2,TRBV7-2,CASRRNGLSGELFF,TGTGCCAGCAGACGTAACGGGTTGTCCGGGGAGCTGTTTTTT
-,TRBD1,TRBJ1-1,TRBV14,CASSPPGGWNTEAFF,TGTGCCAGCAGCCCCCCAGGGGGCTGGAACACTGAAGCTTTCTTT
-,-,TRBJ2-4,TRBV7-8,CASSLLQGLTEPIQYF,TGTGCCAGCAGCCTACTACAGGGACTAACCGAACCCATTCAGTACTTC
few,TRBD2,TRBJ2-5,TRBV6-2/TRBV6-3,CASSFPGTSGRLGKTQYF,TGTGCCAGCAGTTTCCCCGGGACTAGCGGGAGGCTGGGAAAGACCCAGTACTTC
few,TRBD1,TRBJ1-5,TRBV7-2,CASSLADRGNQPQHF,TGTGCCAGCAGCTTAGCGGACAGGGGCAATCAGCCCCAGCATTTT
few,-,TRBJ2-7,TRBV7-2,CASSLAVGQQYF,TGTGCCAGCAGCTTAGCAGTAGGCCAGCAGTACTTC
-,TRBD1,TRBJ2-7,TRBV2,CASSDHEWTGPPWNF,TGTGCCAGCAGTGATCATGAATGGACAGGGCCACCGTGGAACTTC
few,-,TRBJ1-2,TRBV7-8,CASSDIFYGYTF,TGTGCCAGCAGCGACATATTCTATGGCTACACCTTC